This TCR beta chain was sequenced for a study of blood T cell repertoires in COVID-19. Looked up from germline, CDR1 is ENHRY and CDR2 is SYGVKD. Trimming at V came to 3 bases and at J to 4 bases, leaving 8 bases not matched to a gene. The CDR3 is made up of 16 amino acids. Authors' data handling: Reference gene primer amplification gave nucleated cell count estimates. Method: immunoSEQ multiplex PCR; TCRdb's copy keeps in-frame clones and lacks some. V and J calls and clone size follow that table, whereas D and trimming were derived from the DNA. Here the sample spans roughly 250,000 clones, approximately 86% being singletons. Participant ages covered roughly 18 to 89 years across 24 US areas. Each participant's cohort was designated according to participant-reported clinical history.

The sequencing input was PBMCs or T cells enriched from blood (not recorded which). The clonotype was recovered from a woman aged 25-40 years with acute COVID-19. The chain carries TRBV10-3 and TRBJ2-2; TRBD1 matches at 7 bases. The CDR3 region is CAISDIRGRVTGELFF. The DNA for the CDR3 is TGTGCCATCAGTGATATTAGGGGGCGGGTCACCGGGGAGCTGTTTTTT.